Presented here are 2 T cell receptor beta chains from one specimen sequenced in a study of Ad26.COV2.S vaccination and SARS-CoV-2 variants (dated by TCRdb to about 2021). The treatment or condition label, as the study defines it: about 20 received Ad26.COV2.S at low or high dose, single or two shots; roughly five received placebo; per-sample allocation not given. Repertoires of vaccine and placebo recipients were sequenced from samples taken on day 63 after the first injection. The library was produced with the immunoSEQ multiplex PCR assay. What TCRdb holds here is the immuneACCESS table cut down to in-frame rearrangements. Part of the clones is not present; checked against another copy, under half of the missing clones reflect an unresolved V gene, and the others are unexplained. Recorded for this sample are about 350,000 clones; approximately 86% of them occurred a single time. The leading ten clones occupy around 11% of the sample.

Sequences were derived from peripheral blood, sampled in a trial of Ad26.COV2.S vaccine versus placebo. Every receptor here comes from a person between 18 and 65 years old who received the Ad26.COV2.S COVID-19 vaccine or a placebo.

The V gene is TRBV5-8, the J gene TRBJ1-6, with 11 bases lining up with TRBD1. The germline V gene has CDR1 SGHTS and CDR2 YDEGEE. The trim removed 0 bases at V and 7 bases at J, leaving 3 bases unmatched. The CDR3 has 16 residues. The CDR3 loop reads CASSLDGTGGNSPLHF. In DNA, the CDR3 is TGTGCCAGCAGCTTGGACGGGACAGGGGGGAATTCACCCCTCCACTTT.

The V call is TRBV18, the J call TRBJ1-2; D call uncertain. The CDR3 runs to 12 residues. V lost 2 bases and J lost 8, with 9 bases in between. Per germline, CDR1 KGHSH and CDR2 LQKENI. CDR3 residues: CASSPGSQGYTF. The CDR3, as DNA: TGTGCCAGCTCACCAGGGAGCCAAGGCTACACCTTC. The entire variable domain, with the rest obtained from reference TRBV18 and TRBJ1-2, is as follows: NAGVMQNPRHLVRRRGQEARLRCSPMKGHSHVYWYRQLPEEGLKFMVYLQKENIIDESGMPKERFSAEFPKEGPSILRIQQVVRGDSAAYFCASSPGSQGYTFGSGTRLTVV.